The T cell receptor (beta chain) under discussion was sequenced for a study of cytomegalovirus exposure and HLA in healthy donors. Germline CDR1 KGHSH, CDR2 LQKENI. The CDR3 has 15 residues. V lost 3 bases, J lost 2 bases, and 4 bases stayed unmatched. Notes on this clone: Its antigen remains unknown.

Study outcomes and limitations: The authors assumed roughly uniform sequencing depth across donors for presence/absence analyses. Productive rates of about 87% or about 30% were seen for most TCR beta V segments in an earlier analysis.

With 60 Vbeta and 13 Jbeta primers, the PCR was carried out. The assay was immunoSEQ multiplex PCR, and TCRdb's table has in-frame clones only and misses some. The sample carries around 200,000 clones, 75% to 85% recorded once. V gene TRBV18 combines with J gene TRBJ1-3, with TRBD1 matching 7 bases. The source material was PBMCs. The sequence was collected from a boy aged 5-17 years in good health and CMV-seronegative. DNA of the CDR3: TGTGCCAGCTCACCTGCGACAGGGACTGGAAACACCATATATTTT. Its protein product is CASSPATGTGNTIYF.